The source of this TCR beta chain is a study of T cells after yellow fever vaccination. Overall study: With SMART-Seq v4 Ultra Low Input, the fractions containing low cell numbers were prepared. Study results and caveats: Any FACS-sorted repertoire could hold abundant clonotypes that contaminate it from the bulk population.

CDR3 length: 15 amino acids. Deletions cut 5 bases from V and 4 bases from J, with 12 bases between. Per germline, CDR1 MNHEY and CDR2 SMNVEV (reference sequence). Points on this clonotype: Its antigen remains unknown.

5'RACE template switching produced TCR cDNA carrying a universal primer site and UMIs. MiXCR was run by TCRdb on the 5' RACE reads, yielding one entry per CDR3 protein. The sample includes approximately 250,000 distinct CDR3 sequences, roughly 3.7% of them seen just once. V and J are TRBV27 and TRBJ1-6; no clear D. This receptor was taken from a man between 18 and 35 years old who received the YFV17D yellow fever vaccine. Sequenced here: PBMCs, sampled 15 days after the yellow fever booster vaccination. CDR3 bases: TGTGCCAGCAGTCCCCGGGCCAGGTATAATTCACCCCTCCACTTT. Translating it yields CASSPRARYNSPLHF.